One and the same sample provided the 5 T cell receptor beta chains below, sequenced in a study of a mutant IDH1 vaccine in newly diagnosed glioma. TCRdb's table, derived via immunoSEQ multiplex PCR, lists solely in-frame clones and lacks some. The sample shows about 98,000 clones, about 90% of them seen only once. Noted time point: baseline, week 1 (first vaccination visit). Indicated treatment: pre-vaccination baseline after standard-of-care therapy. The sample here was PBMCs, taken from a glioma patient treated with radiotherapy, temozolomide or both. All receptors derive from a woman between 50 and 59 years old with glioma.

V usage is TRBV7-3 and J usage is TRBJ2-1; a weak D match, TRBD1 (6 bases). CDR3 length: 13 residues. The V and J ends lost 2 bases and 6 bases respectively, with 8 bases between them. Germline CDR1 reads SGHTA; CDR2 reads FQGTGA. The chain's CDR3 is CASSLEDSNEQFF. Written as DNA, the CDR3 is TGTGCCAGCAGCTTAGAGGACAGCAATGAGCAGTTCTTC.

V is TRBV9 and J is TRBJ2-2, with D possibly called TRBD1 or TRBD2 (6 bases each). CDR1 and CDR2 from the germline V gene are SGDLS and YYNGEE. V was clipped by 8 bases and J by 2 bases, with 13 bases between them. There are 14 residues in the CDR3. The CDR3 region is CASRGAANTGELFF. As DNA, the CDR3 is TGTGCCAGTAGGGGGGCGGCAAACACCGGGGAGCTGTTTTTT.

J is TRBJ2-5 and V is TRBV4-1; no clear D gene. The CDR3 sequence is 16 residues long. Per germline, CDR1 MGHRA and CDR2 YSYEKL. Trimming pared 2 bases from V and 4 bases from J, leaving 17 bases between. DNA for the CDR3: TGCGCCAGCAGCCAACCCCGGCGGAAAAAAGGAGAGACCCAGTACTTC. Translation gives CASSQPRRKKGETQYF.

This clone showed up just once. V gene TRBV2 combines with J gene TRBJ1-2, with 9 bases identical to TRBD1. There are 12 residues in the CDR3. CDR1 SNHLY and CDR2 FYNNEI come from the germline V gene. V lost 6 bases to trimming and J lost 4 bases; unmatched junction nucleotides: 0. In DNA, the CDR3 is TGTGCCAGCAGGGACAGGGGCTATGGCTACACCTTC. It yields the protein CASRDRGYGYTF. Looking up the rest from reference TRBV2 and TRBJ1-2 gives the full variable domain: EPEVTQTPSHQVTQMGQEVILRCVPISNHLYFYWYRQILGQKVEFLVSFYNNEISEKSEIFDDQFSVERPDGSNFTLKIRSTKLEDSAMYFCASRDRGYGYTFGSGTRLTVV.

The V and J genes are TRBV27 and TRBJ2-7; possible D gene TRBD2, 6 bases. CDR1 is MNHEY, CDR2 SMNVEV, per germline (reference sequence). V gave up 1 base and J gave up 3 bases, with 13 bases separating them. There are 15 residues in the CDR3. This CDR3 reads CASSLFASEYYEQYF. The CDR3 nucleotides are TGTGCCAGCAGTTTATTCGCTAGCGAATACTACGAGCAGTACTTC.